This TCR beta chain was documented in a study of cytomegalovirus exposure and HLA in healthy donors. Germline V CDR1 and CDR2: SGHDT, YYEEEE. V was clipped by 1 base and J by 7 bases; unmatched bases: 11. This CDR3 comprises 16 residues. Amplification used 60 Vbeta primers and 13 Jbeta primers. Methods used by the authors: Later reanalysis found tens of millions of unique TCR beta chains, 9 million to 12 million of them shared. Sequencing was performed with immunoSEQ multiplex PCR; in TCRdb, only in-frame clones are kept and a portion is missing. The V and J calls and the clone size are those of that table, but D and trimming were determined from the DNA. The sample shows some 100,000 clones, 70% to 80% of them seen only once. About this clone itself: Its antigen remains unknown.

Healthy bone marrow donors supplied every sample. General study points: Productive rates of about 87% or about 30% were seen for most TCR beta V segments in an earlier analysis. Links to common viral pathogens appeared, in a later analysis, for several of the most significant clusters.

The J gene is TRBJ1-2, the V gene TRBV5-6; the match to TRBD1 covers 9 bases. The receptor's source is a male donor in good health and CMV-seropositive. Material for sequencing was PBMCs. As DNA, the CDR3 is TGTGCCAGCAGCTTGCCGGGACAGGGAAGGATCTTTGGCTACACCTTC. Protein sequence: CASSLPGQGRIFGYTF.